The 32 T cell receptor beta chains below were found in one sample sequenced in a study of T cell responses to AZD1222 COVID-19 vaccine. Assay: immunoSEQ multiplex PCR; the TCRdb copy retains only in-frame clones and omits some. Here the sample spans 120,000 or so clones, around nine tenths being singletons. The input for sequencing was peripheral blood, taken on day 0 of AZD1222 vaccination. The receptors stem from an adult in good health.

This sequence joins TRBV28 and TRBJ1-2; 7 bases match TRBD1. J gave up 4 bases and V 4 bases, and 9 bases lay outside the gene matches. Per germline, CDR1 MDHEN and CDR2 SYDVKM. The CDR3 length is 15 residues. The CDR3 nucleotides read TGTGCCAGCAGTTCCCCGACAGGGTTCGGCTATGGCTACACCTTC. Residues: CASSSPTGFGYGYTF.

The J gene is TRBJ2-2, the V gene TRBV7-9; D is unclear. CDR3 length: 13 amino acids. Germline V CDR1 and CDR2: SEHNR, FQNEAQ (reference sequence). Trimming left V 3 bases short and J 7 bases short, with 9 bases between. As DNA, the CDR3 is TGTGCCAGCAGCTTCGCCACGGGCGGGGAGCTGTTTTTT. This sequence encodes CASSFATGGELFF.

The rearrangement uses TRBV7-2 and TRBJ2-1; 12 bases fit TRBD2. Trimming cost V 6 bases and J 7 bases; bases outside gene matches: 7. There are 15 residues in the CDR3. The germline V gene encodes CDR1 SGHTA and CDR2 FQGNSA. CDR3 protein: CASRDWTSGKNEQFF. CDR3 bases: TGTGCCAGCAGAGATTGGACTAGCGGGAAAAATGAGCAGTTCTTC. The variable domain in full, completed from reference TRBV7-2 and TRBJ2-1, reads GAGVSQSPSNKVTEKGKDVELRCDPISGHTALYWYRQSLGQGLEFLIYFQGNSAPDKSGLPSDRFSAERTGGSVSTLTIQRTQQEDSAVYLCASRDWTSGKNEQFFGPGTRLTVL.

The CDR3 protein is CASSEARGQGIDQPQHF. The CDR3, as DNA: TGTGCCAGCAGTGAAGCGCGGGGTCAGGGGATCGATCAGCCCCAGCATTTT. This rearrangement joins TRBV2 to TRBJ1-5; D possibly corresponds to TRBD1 (6 bases). V shed 0 bases and J shed 5 bases, with 17 bases lying between them. Germline assignment: CDR1 SNHLY and CDR2 FYNNEI. This CDR3 comprises 17 residues. The variable domain in full, completed from reference TRBV2 and TRBJ1-5, reads EPEVTQTPSHQVTQMGQEVILRCVPISNHLYFYWYRQILGQKVEFLVSFYNNEISEKSEIFDDQFSVERPDGSNFTLKIRSTKLEDSAMYFCASSEARGQGIDQPQHFGDGTRLSIL.

The chain joins TRBV18 to TRBJ2-1, with 10 bases identical to TRBD2. J lost 2 bases, V lost 8 bases, and 15 bases had no gene match. Germline V lookup: CDR1 KGHSH, CDR2 LQKENI. This CDR3 has 18 amino acids. CDR3 bases: TGTGCCAGCCGTTCCTTACTAAGCGGGGGGGCTACCTACAATGAGCAGTTCTTC. It specifies CASRSLLSGGATYNEQFF. The variable domain in full, with the rest retrieved from reference TRBV18 and TRBJ2-1, is NAGVMQNPRHLVRRRGQEARLRCSPMKGHSHVYWYRQLPEEGLKFMVYLQKENIIDESGMPKERFSAEFPKEGPSILRIQQVVRGDSAAYFCASRSLLSGGATYNEQFFGPGTRLTVL.

This chain joins TRBV30 and TRBJ2-2; 9 nucleotides line up with TRBD1. V trimming: 2 bases; J trimming: 3 bases; junction bases outside the gene matches: 4. The germline gives CDR1 GTSNPN, CDR2 SVGIG (reference sequence). There are 15 residues in the CDR3. The CDR3, as DNA: TGTGCCTGGAGTAGGGACAGGGCATACACCGGGGAGCTGTTTTTT. Translated: CAWSRDRAYTGELFF.

The chain recombines TRBV4-2 with TRBJ1-1; the D is unclear. Per the germline V gene, CDR1 is LGHNA and CDR2 is YNFKEQ. The CDR3 has 14 residues. The V end lost 0 bases, the J end lost 1 base, and 6 bases lay between the germline ends. CDR3 region: CASSQDSGNTEAFF. CDR3 DNA: TGTGCCAGCAGCCAAGATTCCGGGAACACTGAAGCTTTCTTT.

The chain recombines TRBV25-1 with TRBJ2-7; D gene uncertain. The length of the CDR3 is 10 residues. Trimming removed 8 bases from V and 3 bases from J, with 5 bases in between. The germline V gene has CDR1 MGHDK and CDR2 SYGVNS. As DNA, the CDR3 is TGTGCCAGCGGTTACTACGAGCAGTACTTC. Translation gives CASGYYEQYF.

The rearrangement joins TRBV6-2 or TRBV6-3 to TRBJ2-5; 8 nucleotides agree with TRBD1. CDR1 is MNHEY and CDR2 is SVGEGT in the germline V gene. Trimming at V came to 6 bases and at J to 4 bases, leaving 10 bases not matched to a gene. This CDR3 has 15 residues. The CDR3 reads CASSRRTGTGETQYF. In DNA form, the CDR3 reads TGTGCCAGCAGCCGCCGGACAGGGACAGGAGAGACCCAGTACTTC.

This clone has only one observation. V usage is TRBV2 and J usage is TRBJ2-4, with a weak D call TRBD2 (6 bases). CDR3 length equals 12 residues. V dropped 2 bases and J dropped 16 bases, with 15 bases sitting between them. The germline V gene has CDR1 SNHLY and CDR2 FYNNEI. CDR3: CASSERDFGRYF. CDR3 sequence (DNA): TGTGCCAGCAGTGAAAGGGACTTTGGACGTTACTTC.

This chain connects TRBV28 to TRBJ1-2; no clear D gene. V was shortened by 4 bases and J by 6 bases, with 6 bases between the two germline ends. Germline values: CDR1 MDHEN, CDR2 SYDVKM. The length of the CDR3 is 11 residues. The CDR3 bases are TGTGCCAGCAGTTCTTATGATGGCTACACCTTC. Protein product: CASSSYDGYTF.

The V call is TRBV7-9, the J call TRBJ1-5; no clear D. The germline CDR1 and CDR2 sequences are SEHNR and FQNEAQ (reference sequence). This CDR3 is 13 amino acids long. With 6 bases removed from V and 6 bases from J, the gap between germline ends came to 12 bases. CDR3 sequence (DNA): TGTGCCAGCAGGGGAGAACAGAGTCAGCCCCAGCATTTT. This sequence encodes CASRGEQSQPQHF.

This clone was counted between two and nine times. The chain combines TRBV2 with TRBJ2-7; D may be TRBD2 (6 bases). CDR1 and CDR2 (germline): SNHLY, FYNNEI. V shed 8 bases and J shed 7 bases, with 15 bases lying between them. The length of the CDR3 is 12 residues. In nucleotides, the CDR3 is TGTGCCAGCGGAGGCGGAGGAGGGGAGCAGTACTTC. Translation: CASGGGGGEQYF.

The gene calls are TRBV28 and TRBJ1-5; 7 bases align to TRBD1. V shed 5 bases and J 5 bases; nucleotides not matched to a gene: 9. Germline V gives CDR1 MDHEN, CDR2 SYDVKM. The CDR3 is made up of 15 amino acids. CDR3 residues: CASSRGDRDYQPQHF. DNA of the CDR3: TGTGCCAGCAGTCGGGGAGACAGGGACTATCAGCCCCAGCATTTT.

The chain employs TRBV9 and TRBJ1-6, with D possibly TRBD1 on 6 matching bases. The CDR3 length is 12 residues. Germline CDR1 and CDR2: SGDLS and YYNGEE. The V gene lost 4 bases and the J gene lost 9 bases, with 8 bases spanning the gap. Here the CDR3 DNA reads TGTGCCAGCAGCACAGGGATTTCACCCCTCCACTTT. It specifies CASSTGISPLHF.

The chain carries TRBV20-1 and TRBJ2-7; 11 nucleotides match TRBD2. The V gene end was trimmed by 3 bases and the J gene end by 5 bases; junction bases not matched to a gene: 6. There are 14 residues in the CDR3. Germline CDR1 reads DFQATT; CDR2 reads SNEGSKA (reference sequence). CDR3: CSASSLAGDHEQYF. The CDR3 DNA reads as TGCAGTGCTAGTTCACTAGCGGGAGATCACGAGCAGTACTTC.

This clone was counted a single time. The chain carries TRBV18 and TRBJ2-1, with TRBD2 identical over 8 bases. V was pared by 6 bases and J by 3 bases, with 10 bases of the junction left unmatched. The germline V gene has CDR1 KGHSH and CDR2 LQKENI. The CDR3 loop spans 16 amino acids. For the CDR3, the DNA is TGTGCCAGCTCCCCTCCGAGAGCGGGAGACTACAATGAGCAGTTCTTC. Amino acid sequence: CASSPPRAGDYNEQFF.

The rearrangement links TRBV6-6 to TRBJ1-2; a weak D match, TRBD1 (5 bases). Trimming shortened V by 4 bases and J by 6 bases, and 9 bases separated the two germline ends. Germline V gene sequence: CDR1 MNHNY, CDR2 SVGAGI (reference sequence). The CDR3 spans 12 residues. The CDR3 is CASSLGENGYTF. DNA of the CDR3: TGTGCCAGCAGTTTGGGGGAAAATGGCTACACCTTC.

The V and J genes are TRBV19 and TRBJ2-1; 9 bases map to TRBD2. Losses at the gene ends were 2 bases for V and 9 bases for J; bases not matched to a gene: 8. Per germline, CDR1 LNHDA and CDR2 SQIVND (reference sequence). The CDR3 runs to 15 residues. DNA of the CDR3: TGTGCCAGTAGTATACCTAGCGGGAAGGGAGGTGAGCAGTTCTTC. Encoded protein: CASSIPSGKGGEQFF.

This chain joins TRBV5-5 and TRBJ2-3, with 8 positions matching TRBD2. In germline, CDR1 is SGHKS, CDR2 YYEKEE (reference sequence). The CDR3 contains 16 residues. J lost 2 bases, V lost 5 bases, and 10 bases had no gene match. The CDR3 region is CASRREGESFTDTQYF. The DNA for the CDR3 is TGTGCCAGCAGACGGGAGGGAGAGAGTTTCACAGATACGCAGTATTTT.

The chain uses TRBV19 and TRBJ1-2; D remains unclear. CDR1 is LNHDA, CDR2 SQIVND, per germline (reference sequence). This CDR3 spans 14 amino acids. Trimming left V 1 base short and J 3 bases short, with 9 bases between. The CDR3 sequence is CASSIGQPDYGYTF. CDR3 in DNA: TGTGCCAGTAGTATAGGTCAACCGGACTATGGCTACACCTTC. Based on the CDR3 plus reference TRBV19 and TRBJ1-2, the full variable domain is DGGITQSPKYLFRKEGQNVTLSCEQNLNHDAMYWYRQDPGQGLRLIYYSQIVNDFQKGDIAEGYSVSREKKESFPLTVTSAQKNPTAFYLCASSIGQPDYGYTFGSGTRLTVV.

The rearrangement uses TRBV12-3 or TRBV12-4 and TRBJ1-2; no firm D call. The CDR3 has 13 amino acids. Between the trimmed V and J ends, which lost 6 bases and 3 bases, there was a span of 11 bases. CDR3 loop: CASSGLGYYGYTF. The CDR3 DNA is TGTGCCAGCAGCGGACTGGGGTACTATGGCTACACCTTC.

This chain connects TRBV28 to TRBJ2-7; TRBD1 matches 11 bases. CDR1 is MDHEN and CDR2 is SYDVKM in the germline V gene. With 5 bases clipped from V and 5 bases from J, the junction kept 8 bases outside the gene matches. The CDR3 totals 15 residues. CDR3 residues: CASSLRDRGINEQYF. In nucleotides, the CDR3 is TGTGCCAGCAGTCTACGGGACAGGGGGATCAACGAGCAGTACTTC.

This clone was seen only once. The chain joins TRBV5-1 to TRBJ1-5; D is unclear. This CDR3 comprises 13 residues. From germline, CDR1 is SGHRS and CDR2 YFSETQ. The V and J ends lost 4 bases and 3 bases respectively, with 8 bases between them. The CDR3 coding sequence is TGCGCCAGCAGCCACGGACCCAATCAGCCCCAGCATTTT. The encoded protein is CASSHGPNQPQHF.

The rearrangement joins TRBV29-1 to TRBJ1-2; 10 nucleotides agree with TRBD1. With V trimmed by 5 bases and J by 7 bases, 7 bases remained unmatched. The CDR3 covers 13 residues. CDR1 SQVTM and CDR2 ANQGSEA come from the germline V gene. CDR3 DNA sequence: TGCAGCGTTACGGGACAGGGGATGTTTGGCTACACCTTC. It translates to CSVTGQGMFGYTF. Full variable domain (remainder filled in from reference TRBV29-1 and TRBJ1-2): SAVISQKPSRDICQRGTSLTIQCQVDSQVTMMFWYRQQPGQSLTLIATANQGSEATYESGFVIDKFPISRPNLTFSTLTVSNMSPEDSSIYLCSVTGQGMFGYTFGSGTRLTVV.

The chain is built from TRBV19 and TRBJ1-2; D is ambiguous. CDR1 and CDR2 from the germline V gene are LNHDA and SQIVND (reference sequence). This CDR3 has 12 amino acids. V was shortened by 5 bases and J by 2 bases, with 6 bases between the two germline ends. DNA for the CDR3: TGTGCCAGTAGTTGGGAAAACTATGGCTACACCTTC. The encoded protein is CASSWENYGYTF.

This clone appeared once. This rearrangement joins TRBV29-1 to TRBJ2-1; the match to TRBD1 covers 9 bases. The CDR3 has 16 residues. The V and J ends lost 1 base and 0 bases, in that order; junction bases with no gene match: 4. Germline-derived CDR1 and CDR2 are SQVTM and ANQGSEA. In DNA form, the CDR3 reads TGCAGCGTTGAAGGTGGGACAGGGCGCTCCTACAATGAGCAGTTCTTC. Translated, it gives CSVEGGTGRSYNEQFF.

CDR3 in DNA: TGTGCCAGCAGTGAAGTAGCCAGGGCGCCTATTTCACCCCTCCACTTT. It translates to CASSEVARAPISPLHF. The genes are TRBV6-1 and TRBJ1-6; TRBD1 is a possible D gene (5 bases). Germline V CDR1 and CDR2: MNHNS, SASEGT. Trimming removed 1 base from V and 9 bases from J, with 16 bases in between. This CDR3 spans 16 amino acids.

The chain recombines TRBV7-9 with TRBJ2-7, with 10 bases matching TRBD1. V dropped 5 bases and J dropped 5; count of bases not matched to a gene: 9. This CDR3 contains 15 residues. Looked up from germline, CDR1 is SEHNR and CDR2 is FQNEAQ (reference sequence). CDR3 amino acids: CASSPAGQGLDEQYF. CDR3 nucleotide sequence: TGTGCCAGCAGCCCCGCGGGACAGGGGCTCGACGAGCAGTACTTC.

V gene TRBV6-5 combines with J gene TRBJ2-1, with 12 bases that match TRBD2. This CDR3 has 15 amino acids. Germline CDR1 is MNHEY and CDR2 is SVGAGI. V trimming: 3 bases; J trimming: 4 bases; junction bases outside the gene matches: 1. The CDR3 region is CASSYLAGGYNEQFF. In DNA, the CDR3 is TGTGCCAGCAGTTATCTAGCGGGAGGGTACAATGAGCAGTTCTTC.

The chain is built from TRBV27 and TRBJ1-1, with D tentatively TRBD1 (5 bases). The germline V and J ends were trimmed by 5 bases and 7 bases, with 23 bases remaining between them. From germline, CDR1 is MNHEY and CDR2 SMNVEV (reference sequence). This CDR3 has 16 residues. This chain's CDR3 is CASSTNRGRNPREAFF. CDR3 nucleotides: TGTGCCAGCAGTACAAACCGGGGCCGAAACCCCCGTGAAGCTTTCTTT.

The chain carries TRBV4-1 and TRBJ2-6, with a tentative D call TRBD1 (6 bases). The germline gives CDR1 MGHRA, CDR2 YSYEKL. The length of the CDR3 is 20 residues. V was cut by 0 bases and J by 0 bases, with 18 bases left in between. CDR3 coding DNA: TGCGCCAGCAGCCAAGATCTGTTGGTGGGGGCGACCTCTGGGGCCAACGTCCTGACTTTC. Translation: CASSQDLLVGATSGANVLTF.